This T cell receptor beta chain was found in a study of blood T cell repertoires in COVID-19. In the study overall: Acute and convalescent COVID-19 specimens originated in the United States, Italy and Spain.

The authors' processing: Reference gene primer amplification in the assay estimated nucleated cell counts. Method: immunoSEQ multiplex PCR; TCRdb's copy keeps in-frame clones and lacks some. V, J and clone size reflect that table, while D and trimming were determined from the DNA. The sample carries hundreds of thousands of clones, about 90% recorded once. CDR1 is SGHNT and CDR2 is YENEEA in the germline V gene. Trimming took off 5 bases at V and 3 bases at J, with 19 bases between the two ends. CDR3 size: 16 residues. Seattle enrolled patients during active infection and tracked them longitudinally. The chain uses TRBV11-3 and TRBJ1-1, with D perhaps TRBD1 (5 bases). The sample comprised peripheral blood. This receptor was obtained from a woman in her 30s with COVID-19, enrolled during active disease. CDR3 sequence (DNA): TGTGCCAGCAGCCTTGGGGTAGGGGATGAGGACACTGAAGCTTTCTTT. Amino acids: CASSLGVGDEDTEAFF. Full variable domain (rest looked up from reference TRBV11-3 and TRBJ1-1): EAGVVQSPRYKIIEKKQPVAFWCNPISGHNTLYWYLQNLGQGPELLIRYENEEAVDDSQLPKDRFSAERLKGVDSTLKIQPAELGDSAVYLCASSLGVGDEDTEAFFGQGTRLTVV.